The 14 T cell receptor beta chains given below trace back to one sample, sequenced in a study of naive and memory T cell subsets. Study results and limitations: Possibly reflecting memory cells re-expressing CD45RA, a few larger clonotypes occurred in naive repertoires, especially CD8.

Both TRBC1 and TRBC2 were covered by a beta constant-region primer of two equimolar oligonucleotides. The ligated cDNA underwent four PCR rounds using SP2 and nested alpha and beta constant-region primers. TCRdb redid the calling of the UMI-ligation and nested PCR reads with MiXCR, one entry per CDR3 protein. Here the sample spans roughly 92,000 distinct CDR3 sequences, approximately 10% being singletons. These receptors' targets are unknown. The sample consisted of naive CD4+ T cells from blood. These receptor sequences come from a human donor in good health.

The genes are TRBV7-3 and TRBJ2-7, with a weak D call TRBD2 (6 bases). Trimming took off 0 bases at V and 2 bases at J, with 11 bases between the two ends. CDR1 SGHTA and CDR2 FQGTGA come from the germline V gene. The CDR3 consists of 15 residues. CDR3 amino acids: CASSLTSAGPYEQYF. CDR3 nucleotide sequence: TGTGCCAGCAGCTTAACCTCCGCGGGGCCCTACGAGCAGTACTTC.

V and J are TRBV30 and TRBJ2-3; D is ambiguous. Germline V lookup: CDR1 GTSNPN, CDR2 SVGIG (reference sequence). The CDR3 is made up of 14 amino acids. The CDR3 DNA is TGTGCTACACTCCCCCCGACACGGACAGATACGCAGTATTTT. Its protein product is CATLPPTRTDTQYF.

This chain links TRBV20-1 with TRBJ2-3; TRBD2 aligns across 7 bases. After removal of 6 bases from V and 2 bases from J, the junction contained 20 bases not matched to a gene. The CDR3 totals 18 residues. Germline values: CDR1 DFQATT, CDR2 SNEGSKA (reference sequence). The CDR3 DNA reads TGCAGTGCCCTGCTGAGGGGAGCAAAGCGGGGTTTCACAGATACGCAGTATTTT. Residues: CSALLRGAKRGFTDTQYF.

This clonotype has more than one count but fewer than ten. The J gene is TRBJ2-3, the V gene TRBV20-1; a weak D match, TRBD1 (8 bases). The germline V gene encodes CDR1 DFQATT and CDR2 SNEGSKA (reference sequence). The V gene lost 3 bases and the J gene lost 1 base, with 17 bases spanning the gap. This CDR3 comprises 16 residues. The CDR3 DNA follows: TGCAGTGCTAGGCGGGAGACAGGGGTTGGCACAGATACGCAGTATTTT. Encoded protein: CSARRETGVGTDTQYF.

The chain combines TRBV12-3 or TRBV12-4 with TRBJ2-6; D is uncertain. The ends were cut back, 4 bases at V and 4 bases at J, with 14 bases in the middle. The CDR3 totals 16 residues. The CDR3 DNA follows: TGTGCCAGCAGTTATACGATAAGGCCGGGGGCCAACGTCCTGACTTTC. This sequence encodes CASSYTIRPGANVLTF.

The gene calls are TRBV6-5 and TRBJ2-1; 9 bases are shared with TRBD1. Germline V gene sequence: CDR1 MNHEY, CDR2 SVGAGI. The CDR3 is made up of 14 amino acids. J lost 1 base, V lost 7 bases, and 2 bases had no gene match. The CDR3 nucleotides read TGTGCCAGCAACGACAGGGGGTCCTACAATGAGCAGTTCTTC. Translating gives CASNDRGSYNEQFF.

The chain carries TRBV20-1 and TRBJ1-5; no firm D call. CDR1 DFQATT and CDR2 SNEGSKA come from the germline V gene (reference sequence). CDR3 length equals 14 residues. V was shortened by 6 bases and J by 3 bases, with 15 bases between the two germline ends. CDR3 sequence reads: CSAQRGRYNQPQHF. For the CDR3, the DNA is TGCAGTGCCCAACGAGGACGGTACAATCAGCCCCAGCATTTT.

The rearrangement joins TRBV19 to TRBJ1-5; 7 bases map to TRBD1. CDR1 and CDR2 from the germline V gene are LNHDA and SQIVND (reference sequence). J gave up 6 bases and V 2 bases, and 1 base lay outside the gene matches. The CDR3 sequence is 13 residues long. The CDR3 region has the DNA TGTGCCAGTAGTATACAGGGGGGTCAGCCCCAGCATTTT. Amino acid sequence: CASSIQGGQPQHF.

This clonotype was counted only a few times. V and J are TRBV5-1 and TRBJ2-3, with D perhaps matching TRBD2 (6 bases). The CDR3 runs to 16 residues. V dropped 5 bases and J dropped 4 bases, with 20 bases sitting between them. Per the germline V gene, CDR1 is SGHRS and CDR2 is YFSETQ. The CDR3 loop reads CASRKEVLAYSDTQYF. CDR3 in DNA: TGCGCCAGCAGAAAAGAAGTACTAGCCTATTCAGATACGCAGTATTTT.

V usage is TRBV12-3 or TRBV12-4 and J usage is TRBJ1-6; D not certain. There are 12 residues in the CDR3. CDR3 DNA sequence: TGTGCAGCCCGGGGTGATAATTCACCCCTCCACTTT. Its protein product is CAARGDNSPLHF.

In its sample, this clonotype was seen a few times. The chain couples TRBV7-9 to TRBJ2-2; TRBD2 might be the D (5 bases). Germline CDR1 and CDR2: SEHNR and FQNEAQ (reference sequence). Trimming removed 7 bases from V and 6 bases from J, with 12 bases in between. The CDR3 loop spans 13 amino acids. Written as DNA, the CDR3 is TGTGCCAGCAAGAGGGAGAGCGCCGGGGAGCTGTTTTTT. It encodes CASKRESAGELFF.

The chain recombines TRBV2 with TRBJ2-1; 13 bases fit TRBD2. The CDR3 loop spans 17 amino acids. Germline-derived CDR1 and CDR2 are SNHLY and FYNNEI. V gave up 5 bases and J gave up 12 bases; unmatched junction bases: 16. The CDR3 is CASSPTGLAGAGMGQFF. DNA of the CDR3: TGTGCCAGCAGTCCCACCGGACTAGCGGGAGCGGGAATGGGGCAGTTCTTC.

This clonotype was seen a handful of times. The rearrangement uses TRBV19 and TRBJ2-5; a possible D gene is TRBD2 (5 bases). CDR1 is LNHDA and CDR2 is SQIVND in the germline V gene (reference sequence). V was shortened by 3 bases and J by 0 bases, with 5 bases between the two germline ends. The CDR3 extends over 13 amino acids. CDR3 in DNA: TGTGCCAGTAGTATGACTAACCAAGAGACCCAGTACTTC. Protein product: CASSMTNQETQYF.

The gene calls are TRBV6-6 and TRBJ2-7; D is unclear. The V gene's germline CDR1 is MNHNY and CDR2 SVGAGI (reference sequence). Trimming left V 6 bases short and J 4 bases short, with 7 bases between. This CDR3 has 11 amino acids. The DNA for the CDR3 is TGTGCCAGCAGCTCGCTATACGAGCAGTACTTC. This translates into CASSSLYEQYF.